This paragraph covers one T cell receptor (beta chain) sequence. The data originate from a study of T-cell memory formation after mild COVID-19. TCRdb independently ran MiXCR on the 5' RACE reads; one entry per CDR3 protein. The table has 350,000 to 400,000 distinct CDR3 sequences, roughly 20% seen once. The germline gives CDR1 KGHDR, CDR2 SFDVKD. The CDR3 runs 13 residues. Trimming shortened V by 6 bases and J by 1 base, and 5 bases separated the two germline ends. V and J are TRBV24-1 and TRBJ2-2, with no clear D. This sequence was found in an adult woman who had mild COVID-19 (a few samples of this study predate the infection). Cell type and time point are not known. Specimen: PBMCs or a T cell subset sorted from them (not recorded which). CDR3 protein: CATSSGNTGELFF. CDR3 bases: TGTGCCACCAGTTCGGGGAACACCGGGGAGCTGTTTTTT.